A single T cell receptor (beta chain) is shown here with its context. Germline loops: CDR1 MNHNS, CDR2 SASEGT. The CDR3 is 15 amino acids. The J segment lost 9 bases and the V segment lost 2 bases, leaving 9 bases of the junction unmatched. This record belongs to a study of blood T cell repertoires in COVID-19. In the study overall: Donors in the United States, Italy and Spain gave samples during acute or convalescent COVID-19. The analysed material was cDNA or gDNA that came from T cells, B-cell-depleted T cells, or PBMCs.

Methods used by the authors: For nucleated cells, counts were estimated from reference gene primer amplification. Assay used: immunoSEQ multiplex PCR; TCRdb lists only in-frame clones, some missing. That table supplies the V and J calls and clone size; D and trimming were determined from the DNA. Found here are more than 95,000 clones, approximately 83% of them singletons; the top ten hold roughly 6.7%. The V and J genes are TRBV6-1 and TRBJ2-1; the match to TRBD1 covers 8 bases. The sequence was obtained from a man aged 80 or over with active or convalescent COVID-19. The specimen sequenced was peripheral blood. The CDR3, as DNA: TGTGCCAGCAGTGAATGGCAGGGGGCGAAGGCTGAGCAGTTCTTC. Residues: CASSEWQGAKAEQFF.